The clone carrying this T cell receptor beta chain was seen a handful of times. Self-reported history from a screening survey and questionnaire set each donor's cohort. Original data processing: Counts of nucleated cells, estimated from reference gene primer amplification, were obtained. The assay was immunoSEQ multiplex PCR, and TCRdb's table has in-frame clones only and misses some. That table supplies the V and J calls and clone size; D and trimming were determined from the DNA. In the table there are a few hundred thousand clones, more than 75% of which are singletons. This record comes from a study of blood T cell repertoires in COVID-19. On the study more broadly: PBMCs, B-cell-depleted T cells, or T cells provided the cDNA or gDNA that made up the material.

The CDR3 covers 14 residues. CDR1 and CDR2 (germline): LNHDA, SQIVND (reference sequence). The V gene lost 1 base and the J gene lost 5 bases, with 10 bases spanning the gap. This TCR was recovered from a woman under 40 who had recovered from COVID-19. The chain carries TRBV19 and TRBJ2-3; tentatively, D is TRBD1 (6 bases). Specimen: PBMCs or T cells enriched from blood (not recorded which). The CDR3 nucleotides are TGTGCCAGTAGTATAGGGGGCAGGGGAGATACGCAGTATTTT. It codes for CASSIGGRGDTQYF.